These 7 T cell receptor beta chains originate from one sample sequenced in a study of low-dose radiotherapy and immunotherapy resistance in tumors. First-strand cDNA relied on TRAV- and TRBV-specific primers spanning alpha and beta chains. Amplification, which lasted approximately 19 PCR cycles, used a constant-region primer and V-primer adapter to amplify TCRs. TCRdb called the reads again in MiXCR, with one record for every CDR3 protein. In the table there are 10,000 to 15,000 distinct CDR3 sequences, roughly 66% of which are singletons. These receptors were collected from a human donor with advanced metastatic prostate, ovarian, gallbladder or colorectal cancer (not recorded which). This table probably holds off-target reads from a library built for another chain.

V usage is TRBV11-2 and J usage is TRBJ2-2, with TRBD2 identical over 10 bases. CDR3 size: 16 residues. J gave up 5 bases and V 5 bases, and 8 bases lay outside the gene matches. The germline gives CDR1 SGHAT, CDR2 FQNNGV. The DNA of the CDR3 is TGTGCCAGCAGCCGCGGGACTAGCGCACTAACCGGGGAGCTGTTTTTT. It is translated as CASSRGTSALTGELFF.

Details on this clonotype: At one of its ends the junction is not consistent with the germline gene, which may arise from a read error. J is TRBJ1-1 and V is TRBV4-2; no definite D call. This CDR3 has 13 amino acids. The germline V gene has CDR1 LGHNA and CDR2 YNFKEQ. The CDR3 DNA follows: TGTGCCAGCAGCCAATTGGAGTCCACTGAAGCTCTCTTT. Amino acid sequence: CASSQLESTEALF.

This clonotype was seen only once. The genes are TRBV28 and TRBJ1-5; D is undetermined. Germline lookup yields CDR1 MDHEN and CDR2 SYDVKM. V lost 6 bases, J lost 10 bases, and 10 bases lay in between. The CDR3 covers 11 residues. CDR3 in DNA: TGTGCCAGCAGCCCCGGAGGACCCCAGCATTTT. It yields the protein CASSPGGPQHF.

This clonotype was seen more than once but under ten times. V and J are TRBV7-2 and TRBJ1-1; D unresolved. The length of the CDR3 is 13 residues. Per the germline V gene, CDR1 is SGHTA and CDR2 is FQGNSA. The V end lost 6 bases, the J end lost 0 bases, and 8 bases lay between the germline ends. CDR3: CASSSNMNTEAFF. The CDR3 DNA is TGTGCCAGCAGTTCCAATATGAACACTGAAGCTTTCTTT.

This chain connects TRBV2 to TRBJ2-6; 7 positions agree with TRBD2. The CDR3 has 17 amino acids. J was trimmed by 0 bases and V by 3 bases; bases with no gene match: 5. Germline V gene lookup returns CDR1 SNHLY and CDR2 FYNNEI. The CDR3 DNA reads TGTGCCAGCAGTGAGGGGGGGGACTCCTCTGGGGCCAACGTCCTGACTTTC. Residues: CASSEGGDSSGANVLTF.

The J gene is TRBJ1-4, the V gene TRBV7-6; D is perhaps TRBD1 (5 bases). V gave up 4 bases and J gave up 8 bases, with 11 bases separating them. Per the germline V gene, CDR1 is SGHVS and CDR2 is FNYEAQ. The CDR3 is 13 residues long. The CDR3: CASSWDSGEKLFF. CDR3 sequence (DNA): TGTGCCAGCAGCTGGGACTCCGGAGAAAAACTGTTTTTT.

V usage is TRBV20-1 and J usage is TRBJ2-5; weak D call: TRBD2 (6 bases). V was pared by 3 bases and J by 9 bases, with 17 bases between. CDR3 size: 13 residues. Germline V gene lookup returns CDR1 DFQATT and CDR2 SNEGSKA (reference sequence). The CDR3 DNA reads TGCAGTGCTAGGGCGAGTAGCGGCCTTCCCCAGTACTTC. Translating gives CSARASSGLPQYF.